Listed below are T cell receptor beta chains from one sample, sequenced in a study of tumor-infiltrating lymphocytes in localized non-small cell lung cancer. Generated by immunoSEQ multiplex PCR, the TCRdb table keeps only in-frame clones and is missing some. Of under 5,000 clones listed, around 62% are singletons. Sequencing used uninvolved lung tissue not adjacent to the tumor. These receptors were collected from a human donor with non-small cell lung cancer. Both conserved end residues are part of each CDR3. The order of the fields is V gene, clone size, D gene, J gene, CDR3 DNA, CDR3 protein. A D gene is named only where the DNA matches it firmly. Clone sizes are given selectively: once, few, many, or a class where the clone is expanded.

TRBV7-9	-	TRBD1	TRBJ2-3	TGTGCCAGCAGCCAGACAGGGGATAGGACAGATACGCAGTATTTT	CASSQTGDRTDTQYF
TRBV18	few	-	TRBJ1-4	TGTGCCAGCTCACCAAGTGGGACACTGGAAAATGAACTGTTTTTT	CASSPSGTLENELFF
TRBV18	few	-	TRBJ1-6	TGTGCCAGCTCACCACCACAGAATTCACCCCTCCACTTT	CASSPPQNSPLHF
TRBV6-5	-	-	TRBJ1-1	TGTGCCAGCAGTTACTCCCGCCCGCGGGGCACTGAAGCTTTCTTT	CASSYSRPRGTEAFF
TRBV27	few	-	TRBJ1-6	TGTGCCAGCAGCCCAGGGACAAGTAATTCACCCCTCCACTTT	CASSPGTSNSPLHF
TRBV27	-	TRBD1	TRBJ1-6	TGTGCCAGCAGCAGGGACAGGGAAAATTCACCCCTCCACTTT	CASSRDRENSPLHF
TRBV4-1	once	-	TRBJ1-5	TGCGCCAGCAGCCAAGGTGTACTAGGTAGCAATCAGCCCCAGCATTTT	CASSQGVLGSNQPQHF
TRBV5-1	-	TRBD1	TRBJ1-2	TGCGCCAGCAGCTTGGTTGACGGGGGACAGGGGGCCGGGGGCCGTGCCGCTAACTATGGCTACACCTTC	CASSLVDGGQGAGGRAANYGYTF
TRBV11-2	-	TRBD2	TRBJ2-3	TGTGCCAGCAGCAAGACTAGCGGGGCCCGAGTCGTCACAGATACGCAGTATTTT	CASSKTSGARVVTDTQYF
TRBV7-9	-	TRBD1	TRBJ1-1	TGTGCCAGCAGCGAGAGACAGGGGCGGAACACTGAAGCTTTCTTT	CASSERQGRNTEAFF
TRBV2	-	TRBD2	TRBJ2-1	TGTGCCAGCAGTGTGAGGAGCGGGGGGGCAATCAATGAGCAGTTCTTC	CASSVRSGGAINEQFF
TRBV15	-	-	TRBJ1-2	TGTGCCACCAGCAGAGATCCAACAGGGACTTTCTATGGCTACACCTTC	CATSRDPTGTFYGYTF
TRBV19	-	-	TRBJ2-7	TGTGCCAGTAGTACCCCGGGAACCGACTACGAGCAGTACTTC	CASSTPGTDYEQYF
TRBV7-3	few	-	TRBJ2-5	TGTGCCAGCAGCCCATGGGGCATCCAAGAGACCCAGTACTTC	CASSPWGIQETQYF
TRBV6-5	-	-	TRBJ2-2	TGTGCCAGCAGTTACTCGATAGGCCCCACCGGGGAGCTGTTTTTT	CASSYSIGPTGELFF
TRBV21-1	-	-	TRBJ2-2	TGTGCCAGCAGCGCCTGGTCCGAATTGGCCCGGACAGAGTCGAACACCGGGGAGCTGTTTTTT	CASSAWSELARTESNTGELFF
TRBV7-9	-	-	TRBJ1-4	TGTGCCAGCAGCTTAATCTCCGGGTCAACTAATGAAAAACTGTTTTTT	CASSLISGSTNEKLFF
TRBV19	few	TRBD1	TRBJ2-1	TGTGCCAGTAGCGACAGGGGGCATGAGCAGTTCTTC	CASSDRGHEQFF
TRBV6-4	-	-	TRBJ2-7	TGTGCCAGCCCGCCACCAACCGAGCAGTACTTC	CASPPPTEQYF
TRBV5-1	-	-	TRBJ2-3	TGCGCCAGCAGCTTTTCAGGGCCAGACACAGATACGCAGTATTTT	CASSFSGPDTDTQYF
TRBV7-2	-	TRBD2	TRBJ2-7	TGTGCCAGCAGCCCTCACGGCGGGGGGCCTAGCTCCTACGAGCAGTACTTC	CASSPHGGGPSSYEQYF
TRBV28	large	-	TRBJ1-6	TGTGCCAGCAGTACGACAGTTTATAATTCACCCCTCCACTTT	CASSTTVYNSPLHF
TRBV30	-	TRBD1	TRBJ1-4	TGTGCCTGGAGGACGACAGGGGGCTTTGAAAAACTGTTTTTT	CAWRTTGGFEKLFF
TRBV7-2	-	-	TRBJ2-6	TGTGCCAGCAGTCCCGTTGGAGGGGCCAACGTCCTGACTTTC	CASSPVGGANVLTF
TRBV27	-	TRBD1	TRBJ2-3	TGTGCCAGCAGTTATGGACAGGGCCGGACAGATACGCAGTATTTT	CASSYGQGRTDTQYF
TRBV11-2	few	-	TRBJ2-7	TGTGCCAGCAGCCTCGTAGCGGCAGGAGTTCTATACGAGCAGTACTTC	CASSLVAAGVLYEQYF
TRBV28	-	TRBD2	TRBJ2-7	TGTGCCAGCAGTTTACAATCGGGACTAGGGGAGCAGTACTTC	CASSLQSGLGEQYF
TRBV14	-	-	TRBJ2-3	TGTGCCAGCAGCTTCACAGATACGCAGTATTTT	CASSFTDTQYF
TRBV2	once	-	TRBJ2-5	TGTGCCAGCAGTGGAAGAACAGAATACATCCAAGAGACCCAGTACTTC	CASSGRTEYIQETQYF
TRBV5-6	-	-	TRBJ2-5	TGTGCCAGCAGCTCCAGGGGGGCCGTTCCCGAGACCCAGTACTTC	CASSSRGAVPETQYF
TRBV5-1	-	TRBD1	TRBJ2-7	TGCGCCAGCAGCGCCGGGGGACAGGGGGCCTACGAGCAGTACTTC	CASSAGGQGAYEQYF
TRBV18	few	TRBD1	TRBJ1-5	TGTGCCAGCTCACTGGGACAGGATAGCAATCAGCCCCAGCATTTT	CASSLGQDSNQPQHF
TRBV5-6	-	TRBD2	TRBJ2-1	TGTGCCAGCAGCCGGGGGGGCGGACAAAATGAGCAGTTCTTC	CASSRGGGQNEQFF
TRBV11-2	once	-	TRBJ2-1	TGTGCCAGCAGCTCTGGGAGCTCCTACAATGAGCAGTTCTTC	CASSSGSSYNEQFF
TRBV30	-	-	TRBJ1-1	TGTGCCTGGAGTGTAGGGCAGCTGAACACTGAAGCTTTCTTT	CAWSVGQLNTEAFF
TRBV19	-	TRBD1	TRBJ1-6	TGTGCCAAGGCAGGGGGCGAACGATATAATTCACCCCTCCACTTT	CAKAGGERYNSPLHF
TRBV10-3	-	TRBD2	TRBJ2-1	TGTGCCGCGTGGGGGGGGTTTTTGGACAATGAGCAGTTCTTC	CAAWGGFLDNEQFF